This T cell receptor beta chain was observed in a study of early T cells in non-severe SARS-CoV-2 infection. Study in general: Bulk RNA taken from unsorted whole blood was sequenced, leaving chains unpaired. Study-wide findings and caveats: Missing private and CD4 specificities, VDJdb matching favored anti-spike CD8 responses.

The germline gives CDR1 SGHVS, CDR2 FNYEAQ. V was trimmed by 1 base and J by 4 bases, leaving 7 bases between them. The CDR3 runs to 13 residues. Each CDR3 protein gets one entry after TCRdb re-called the 5' RACE reads with MiXCR. This repertoire shows fewer than 55,000 distinct CDR3 sequences, 9.5% to 11% found once; its top ten account for under 15%. Concerning this clonotype: Its antigen is unknown.

The J gene is TRBJ2-5, the V gene TRBV7-6; D unclear. The sequencing input was whole blood. The origin of this receptor is an adult who was a healthcare worker with PCR-confirmed SARS-CoV-2 infection or an uninfected control (not recorded which). The CDR3 protein is CASSLGFGETQYF. The CDR3 DNA reads as TGTGCCAGCAGCTTAGGTTTCGGAGAGACCCAGTACTTC.